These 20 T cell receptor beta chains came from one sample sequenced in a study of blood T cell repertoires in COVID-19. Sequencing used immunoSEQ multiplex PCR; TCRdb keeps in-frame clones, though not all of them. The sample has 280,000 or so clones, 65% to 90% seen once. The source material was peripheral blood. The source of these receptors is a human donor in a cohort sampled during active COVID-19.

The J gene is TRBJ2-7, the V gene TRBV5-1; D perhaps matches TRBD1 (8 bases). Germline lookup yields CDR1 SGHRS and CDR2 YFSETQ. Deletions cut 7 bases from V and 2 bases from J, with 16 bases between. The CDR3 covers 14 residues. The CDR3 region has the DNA TGCGCCAGCGCCGGACAGGGAGGGACCTACGAGCAGTACTTC. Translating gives CASAGQGGTYEQYF.

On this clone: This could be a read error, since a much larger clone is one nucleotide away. CDR3 bases: TGTGCCAGCAGTTCACAGGGGGGGAACACTGAAGCTTTCTTT. As protein: CASSSQGGNTEAFF. The gene calls are TRBV2 and TRBJ1-1, with TRBD1 identical over 8 bases. Germline V lookup: CDR1 SNHLY, CDR2 FYNNEI. V lost 5 bases, J lost 1 base, and 3 bases stayed unmatched. This CDR3 comprises 14 residues.

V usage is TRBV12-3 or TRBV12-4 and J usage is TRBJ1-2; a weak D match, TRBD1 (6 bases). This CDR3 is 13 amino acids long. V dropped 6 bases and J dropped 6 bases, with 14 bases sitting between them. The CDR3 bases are TGTGCCAGCAGGGCTGGGACATCCCATGGCTACACCTTC. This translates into CASRAGTSHGYTF.

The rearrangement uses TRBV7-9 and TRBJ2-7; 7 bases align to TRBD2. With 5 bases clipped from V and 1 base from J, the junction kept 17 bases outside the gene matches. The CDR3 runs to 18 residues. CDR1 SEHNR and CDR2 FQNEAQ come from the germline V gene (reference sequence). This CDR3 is CASSHGVGGRAGSYEQYF. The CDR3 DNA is TGTGCCAGCAGCCACGGTGTGGGGGGGAGGGCCGGTTCCTACGAGCAGTACTTC.

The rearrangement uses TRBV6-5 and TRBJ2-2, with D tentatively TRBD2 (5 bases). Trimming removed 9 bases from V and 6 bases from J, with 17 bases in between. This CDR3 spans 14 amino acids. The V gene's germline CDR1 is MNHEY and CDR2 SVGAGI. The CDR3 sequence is CASCISVEPGELFF. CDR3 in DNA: TGTGCCAGTTGTATTAGCGTTGAACCCGGGGAGCTGTTTTTT.

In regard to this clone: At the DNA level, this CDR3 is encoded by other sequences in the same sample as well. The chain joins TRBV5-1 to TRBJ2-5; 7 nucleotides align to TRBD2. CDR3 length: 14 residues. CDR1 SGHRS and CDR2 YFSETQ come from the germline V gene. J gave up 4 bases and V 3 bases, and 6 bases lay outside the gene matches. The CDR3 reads CASSSGTGGETQYF. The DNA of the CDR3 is TGCGCCAGCAGCTCCGGGACGGGGGGAGAGACCCAGTACTTC.

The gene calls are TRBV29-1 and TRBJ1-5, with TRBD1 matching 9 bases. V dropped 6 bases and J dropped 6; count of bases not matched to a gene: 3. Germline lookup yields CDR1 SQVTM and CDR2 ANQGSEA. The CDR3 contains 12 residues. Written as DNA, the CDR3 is TGCAGCGTACAGGGGGCCGGTCAGCCCCAGCATTTT. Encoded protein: CSVQGAGQPQHF.

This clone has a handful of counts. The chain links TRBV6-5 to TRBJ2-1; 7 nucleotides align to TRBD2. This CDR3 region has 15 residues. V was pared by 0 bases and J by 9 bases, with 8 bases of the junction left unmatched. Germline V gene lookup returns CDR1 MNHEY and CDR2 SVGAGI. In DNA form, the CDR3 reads TGTGCCAGCAGTTACTCAGGTGCGGGAGTTGGTGAGCAGTTCTTC. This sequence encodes CASSYSGAGVGEQFF.

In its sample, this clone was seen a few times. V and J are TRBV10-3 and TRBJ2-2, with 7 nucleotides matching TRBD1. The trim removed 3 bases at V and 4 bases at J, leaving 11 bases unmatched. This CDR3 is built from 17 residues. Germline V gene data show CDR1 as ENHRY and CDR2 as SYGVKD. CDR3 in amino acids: CAISDSQGSIFTGELFF. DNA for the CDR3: TGTGCCATCAGTGACTCACAGGGGTCGATCTTCACCGGGGAGCTGTTTTTT.

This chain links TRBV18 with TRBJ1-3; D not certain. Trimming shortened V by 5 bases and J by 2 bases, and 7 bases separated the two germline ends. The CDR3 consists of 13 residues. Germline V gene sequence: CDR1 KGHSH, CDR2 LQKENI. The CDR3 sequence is CASSAGTGNTIYF. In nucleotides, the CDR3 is TGTGCCAGCTCAGCGGGAACTGGAAACACCATATATTTT.

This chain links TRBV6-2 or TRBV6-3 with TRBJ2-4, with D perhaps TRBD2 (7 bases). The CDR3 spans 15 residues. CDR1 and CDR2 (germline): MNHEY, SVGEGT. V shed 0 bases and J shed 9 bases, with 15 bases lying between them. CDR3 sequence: CASSYSRGGRSIQYF. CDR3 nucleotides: TGTGCCAGCAGTTACTCGAGGGGGGGCCGAAGCATTCAGTACTTC.

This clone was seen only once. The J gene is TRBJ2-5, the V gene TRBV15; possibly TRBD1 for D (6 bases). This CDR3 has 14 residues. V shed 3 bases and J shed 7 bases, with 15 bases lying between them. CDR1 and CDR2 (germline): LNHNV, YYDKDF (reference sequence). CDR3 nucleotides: TGTGCCACCAGCAGCCCTAGGGGGAGCGGGACCCAGTACTTC. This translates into CATSSPRGSGTQYF. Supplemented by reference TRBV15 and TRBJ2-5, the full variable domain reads DAMVIQNPRYQVTQFGKPVTLSCSQTLNHNVMYWYQQKSSQAPKLLFHYYDKDFNNEADTPDNFQSRRPNTSFCFLDIRSPGLGDTAMYLCATSSPRGSGTQYFGPGTRLLVL.

This CDR3 is CASSKFVVQGAGAIVGRQFF. The DNA for the CDR3 is TGTGCCAGCAGTAAGTTTGTCGTTCAAGGTGCAGGGGCCATAGTGGGACGGCAGTTCTTC. The V call is TRBV21-1, the J call TRBJ2-1; the listed D gene, TRBD1, was not tested against the DNA. TRBV21-1 counts as a pseudogene. The CDR3 has 20 amino acids.

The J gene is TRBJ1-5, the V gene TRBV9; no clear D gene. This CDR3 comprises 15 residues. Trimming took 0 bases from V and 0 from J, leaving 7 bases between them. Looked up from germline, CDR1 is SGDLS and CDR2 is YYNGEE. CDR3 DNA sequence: TGTGCCAGCAGCGTAGGTCCCAATAGCAATCAGCCCCAGCATTTT. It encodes CASSVGPNSNQPQHF.

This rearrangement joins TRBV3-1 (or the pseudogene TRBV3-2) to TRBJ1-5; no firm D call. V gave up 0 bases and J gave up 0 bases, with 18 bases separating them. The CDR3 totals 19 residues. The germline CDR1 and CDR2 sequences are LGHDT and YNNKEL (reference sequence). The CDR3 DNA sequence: TGTGCCAGCAGCCAAGATCGTGGAGGGAGCGGGCATAGCAATCAGCCCCAGCATTTT. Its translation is CASSQDRGGSGHSNQPQHF.

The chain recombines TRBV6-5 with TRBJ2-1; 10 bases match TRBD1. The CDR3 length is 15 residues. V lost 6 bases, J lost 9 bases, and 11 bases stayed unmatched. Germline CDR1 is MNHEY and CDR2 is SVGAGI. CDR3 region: CASRYAGQGFSEQFF. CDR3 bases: TGTGCCAGCAGATATGCGGGACAGGGGTTCAGTGAGCAGTTCTTC.

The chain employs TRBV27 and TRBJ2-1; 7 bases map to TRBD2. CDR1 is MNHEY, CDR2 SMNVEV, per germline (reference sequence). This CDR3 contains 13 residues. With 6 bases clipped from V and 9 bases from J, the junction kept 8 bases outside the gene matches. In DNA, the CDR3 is TGTGCCAGCAGCCCATCTTTAGCGGGTGAGCAGTTCTTC. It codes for CASSPSLAGEQFF.

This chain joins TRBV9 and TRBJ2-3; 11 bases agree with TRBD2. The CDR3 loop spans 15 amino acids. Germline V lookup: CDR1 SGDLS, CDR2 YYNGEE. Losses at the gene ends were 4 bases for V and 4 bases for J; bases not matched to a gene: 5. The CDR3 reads CASSFSGRAPDTQYF. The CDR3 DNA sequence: TGTGCCAGCAGCTTTAGCGGGAGGGCCCCAGATACGCAGTATTTT.

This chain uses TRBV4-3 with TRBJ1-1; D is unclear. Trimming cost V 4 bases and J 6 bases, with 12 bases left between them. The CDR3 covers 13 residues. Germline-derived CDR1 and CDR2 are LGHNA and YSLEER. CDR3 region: CASSRGGWAEAFF. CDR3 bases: TGCGCCAGCAGCCGTGGAGGATGGGCTGAAGCTTTCTTT.

This CDR3 reads CASSELERGGDNEQFF. CDR3 in DNA: TGTGCCAGCAGTGAACTGGAGCGGGGGGGTGACAATGAGCAGTTCTTC. This chain connects TRBV25-1 to TRBJ2-1, with 10 bases fitting TRBD2. After removal of 2 bases from V and 5 bases from J, the junction contained 6 bases not matched to a gene. CDR1 is MGHDK, CDR2 SYGVNS, per germline. The CDR3 has 16 residues.